The rows below give T cell receptor beta chains drawn from one sample of a study of cytomegalovirus exposure and HLA in healthy donors. The assay was immunoSEQ multiplex PCR, and TCRdb's table has in-frame clones only and misses some. The repertoire holds 80,000 to 100,000 clones, with roughly 71% as singletons. Sequences were obtained from PBMCs. The receptors here all came from a woman aged 18-29 years in good health and CMV-seropositive. The CDR3 runs from the conserved cysteine through the conserved F or W. Fields, in order: J gene, V gene, CDR3 protein.

>TRBJ2-6|TRBV6-5
CASSYSTGAGANVLTF
>TRBJ2-3|TRBV27
CASSLWARHTQYF
>TRBJ2-4|TRBV4-2
CASSQEAAGMAKNIQYF
>TRBJ2-1|TRBV7-2
CASSSGRWASQYNEQFF
>TRBJ1-6|TRBV7-5
CARSLSPGMNSPYNSPLHF
>TRBJ2-1|TRBV4-1
CASSQAGGVGNEQFF
>TRBJ1-5|TRBV7-2
CASGTAKGGNQPQHF
>TRBJ1-6|TRBV5-1
CASSFSGQGSSPLHF
>TRBJ2-5|TRBV5-6
CASTRDRALEWTQYF
>TRBJ2-3|TRBV15
CATSRDREADTQYF
>TRBJ2-2|TRBV19
CASMRTANTGELFF
>TRBJ1-3|TRBV5-4
CASSLRTGSGNTIYF
>TRBJ2-3|TRBV7-2
CASSFTPLAGTGDTQYF
>TRBJ1-5|TRBV7-9
CASSRGTDSNQPQHF
>TRBJ1-1|TRBV19
CASSFRDRGGTEAFF
>TRBJ1-1|TRBV7-2
CASTLDGGLRYTEAFF
>TRBJ2-1|TRBV6-6
CATGGSKVGEQFF
>TRBJ2-7|TRBV6-1
CASSEAAGFQYEQYF
>TRBJ2-5|TRBV2
CASSEDQGQETQYF
>TRBJ1-3|TRBV5-4
CASSPIDRIGNTIYF
>TRBJ2-7|TRBV7-9
CASSLGRGGCYF
>TRBJ2-7|TRBV15
CATGSTAYEQYF
>TRBJ2-1|TRBV28
CASSYPSGQGRGEQFF
>TRBJ2-7|TRBV4-2
CASSQDEAGGSYEQYF
>TRBJ1-5|TRBV5-1
CASSPTPVGEGQPQHF
>TRBJ1-6|TRBV11-2
CASSPKEGSYNSPLHF
>TRBJ2-5|TRBV7-2
CASSPGTSPQTQYF
>TRBJ1-1|TRBV9
CASSANRNTEAFF
>TRBJ1-1|TRBV5-1
CASSLGQKSEAFF
>TRBJ2-7|TRBV11-2
CASSLAAGPGGSVYEQYF
>TRBJ2-3|TRBV11-2
CASSQQASTQYF
>TRBJ2-1|TRBV5-5
CASSPNYNEQFF
>TRBJ2-7|TRBV11-2
CASSYRFGLNHEQYF
>TRBJ1-3|TRBV28
CASSSIRLTRNTIYF
>TRBJ1-1|TRBV9
CASSFGQAGTEAFF
>TRBJ2-7|TRBV28
CASSFGQGAGEQYF
>TRBJ2-5|TRBV19
CASSILRGETQYF
>TRBJ2-7|TRBV30
CAWKSTGELSYEQYF
>TRBJ2-7|TRBV6-1
CASSGRVAGESEQYF
>TRBJ1-5|TRBV2
CASSIHLSGSNQPQHF
>TRBJ2-5|TRBV6-5
CASSYSEGVGKTQYF
>TRBJ2-1|TRBV27
CASSAVLSSYNEQFF
>TRBJ1-4|TRBV5-4
CASSHRSEELFF
>TRBJ2-2|TRBV11-2
CASSLRTGWDSNTGELFF